This entry is about one T cell receptor beta chain. Its antigen is currently unknown. A read error may be the cause here, since a much bigger clone is one base away. The sample belongs to a study of CD8 T cells in ankylosing spondylitis. TCRdb redid the calling of the 5' RACE reads with MiXCR, one entry per CDR3 protein. Here the sample spans over 450,000 distinct CDR3 sequences, more than 9.5% being singletons. Findings of the study overall: Characteristic, it appeared, of ankylosing spondylitis blood was a TCR beta motif of roughly eight highly homologous variants. Clones linked with disease were CD8+ and fairly uncommon in the peripheral blood. Significant enrichment of disease-linked clones was reported in matched ankylosing spondylitis synovial fluid.

The sequencing input was blood, either unsorted or a sorted T cell fraction (not recorded which). This clonotype originated in a male donor with ankylosing spondylitis.

The CDR3 region is CAIRESLDTDTQYF. DNA for the CDR3: TGTGCCATCAGGGAGAGCCTCGACACAGATACGCAGTATTTT. The genes are TRBV10-3 and TRBJ2-3; no firm D call. Deletions cut 6 bases from V and 2 bases from J, with 12 bases between. Germline loops: CDR1 ENHRY, CDR2 SYGVKD. This CDR3 is built from 14 residues.